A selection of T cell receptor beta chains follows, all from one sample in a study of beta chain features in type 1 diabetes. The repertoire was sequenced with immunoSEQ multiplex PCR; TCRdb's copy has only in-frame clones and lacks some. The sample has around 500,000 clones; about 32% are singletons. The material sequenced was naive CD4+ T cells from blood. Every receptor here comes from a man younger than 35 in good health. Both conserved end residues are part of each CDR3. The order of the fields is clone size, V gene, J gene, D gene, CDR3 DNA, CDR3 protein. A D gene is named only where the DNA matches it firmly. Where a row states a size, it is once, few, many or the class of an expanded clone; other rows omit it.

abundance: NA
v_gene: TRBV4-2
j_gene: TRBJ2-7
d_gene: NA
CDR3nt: TGTGCCAGCAGCCAAGGGACAATGCCTACGAGCAAGTACTTC
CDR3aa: CASSQGTMPTSKYF

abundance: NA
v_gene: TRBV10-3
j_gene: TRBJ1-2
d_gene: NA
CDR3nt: TGTGCCATCAGTGAGTCGGGAACAAGAAAAGGCTACACCTTC
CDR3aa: CAISESGTRKGYTF

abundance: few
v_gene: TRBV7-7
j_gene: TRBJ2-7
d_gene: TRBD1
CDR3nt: TGTGCCAGCAGCCCGGGACAGGGCGGATCCTACGAGCAGTACTTC
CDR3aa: CASSPGQGGSYEQYF

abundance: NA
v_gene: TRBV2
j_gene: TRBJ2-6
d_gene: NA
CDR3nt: TGTGCCAGCAGTGCCCTCTCTGGGGCCAACGTCCTGACTTTC
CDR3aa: CASSALSGANVLTF

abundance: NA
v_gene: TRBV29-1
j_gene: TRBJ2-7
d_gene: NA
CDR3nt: TGCAGCGTTGAAGCTAGCGCTCTTCGTAGAGAGCAGTACTTC
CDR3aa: CSVEASALRREQYF

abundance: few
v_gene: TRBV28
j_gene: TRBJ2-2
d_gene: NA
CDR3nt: TGTGCCAGCACCCGAATGACGGTCACCGGTGAGCTGTTTTTT
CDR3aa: CASTRMTVTGELFF

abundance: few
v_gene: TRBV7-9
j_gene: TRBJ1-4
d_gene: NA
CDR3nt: TGTGCCAGCAGCCCCCAGGGGGAAAAACTGTTTTTT
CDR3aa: CASSPQGEKLFF

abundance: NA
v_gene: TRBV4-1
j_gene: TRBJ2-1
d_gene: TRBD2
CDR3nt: TGCGCCAGCAGCCAAGGAGGGACTAGCGAGCCCTACAATGAGCAGTTCTTC
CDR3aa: CASSQGGTSEPYNEQFF

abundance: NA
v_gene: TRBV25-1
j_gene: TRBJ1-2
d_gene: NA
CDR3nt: TGTGCCAGCAGTGAATTTCGGGTAATCTATGGCTACACCTTC
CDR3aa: CASSEFRVIYGYTF

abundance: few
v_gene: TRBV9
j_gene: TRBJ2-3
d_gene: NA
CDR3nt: TGTGCCAGCAGCGTAGCGTCACGAGATACGCAGTATTTT
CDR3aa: CASSVASRDTQYF

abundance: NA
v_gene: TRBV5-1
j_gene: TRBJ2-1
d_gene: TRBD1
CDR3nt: TGCGCCAGCAGGGGACAGGGTTACAATGAGCAGTTCTTC
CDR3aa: CASRGQGYNEQFF

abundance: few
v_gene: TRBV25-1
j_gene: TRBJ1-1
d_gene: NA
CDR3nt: TGTGCCAGCAGTGAATATAGGACGGTGAACACTGAAGCTTTCTTT
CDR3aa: CASSEYRTVNTEAFF

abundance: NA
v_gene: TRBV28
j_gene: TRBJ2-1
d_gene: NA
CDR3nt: TGTGCCAGCAGTTTATTCAACGGGACCCCGAAGGGCAATGAGCAGTTCTTC
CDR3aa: CASSLFNGTPKGNEQFF

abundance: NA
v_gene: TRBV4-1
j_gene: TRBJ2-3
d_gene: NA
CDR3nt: TGCGCCAGCAGCCAAGCGGTAGGGGATCCGCAGTATTTT
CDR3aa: CASSQAVGDPQYF

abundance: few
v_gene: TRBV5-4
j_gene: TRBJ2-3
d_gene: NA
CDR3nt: TGTGCCAGCAGCTTGTGGGAAGGATACACAGATACGCAGTATTTT
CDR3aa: CASSLWEGYTDTQYF

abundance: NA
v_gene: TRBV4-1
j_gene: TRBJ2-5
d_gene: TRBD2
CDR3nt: TGCGCCAGCAGCCAAGATCCCGGGAGGGGTATGGAGACCCAGTACTTC
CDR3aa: CASSQDPGRGMETQYF

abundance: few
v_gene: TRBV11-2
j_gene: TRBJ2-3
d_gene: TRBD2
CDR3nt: TGTGCCAGCCGACTAGCGGGAGTGCTAGATACGCAGTATTTT
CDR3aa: CASRLAGVLDTQYF

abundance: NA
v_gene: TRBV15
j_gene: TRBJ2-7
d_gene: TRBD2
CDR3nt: TGTGCCACCAGCGGACTAGCGGGGAACTACGAGCAGTACTTC
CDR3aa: CATSGLAGNYEQYF

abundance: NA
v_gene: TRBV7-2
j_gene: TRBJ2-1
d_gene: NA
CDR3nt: TGTGCCAGCAGCTCAGGACAGCTCAATGAGCAGTTCTTC
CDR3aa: CASSSGQLNEQFF

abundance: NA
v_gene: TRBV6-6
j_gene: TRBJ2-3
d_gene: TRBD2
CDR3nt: TGTGCCAGCAGTACCTTAGCGGGGAAAACAGATACGCAGTATTTT
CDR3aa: CASSTLAGKTDTQYF

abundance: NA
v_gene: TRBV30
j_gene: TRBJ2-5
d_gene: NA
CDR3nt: TGTGCCTGGAGTGTCAGGGGTAGGGAGACCCAGTACTTC
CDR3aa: CAWSVRGRETQYF

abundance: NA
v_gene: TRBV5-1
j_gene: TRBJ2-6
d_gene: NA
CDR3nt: TGCGCCAGCAGCTTGGTGGGTGCTGGGGCCAACGTCCTGACTTTC
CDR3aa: CASSLVGAGANVLTF

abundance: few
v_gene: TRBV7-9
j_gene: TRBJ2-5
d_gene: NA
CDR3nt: TGTGCCAGCAGCTTACTCGCACTCCAAGAGACCCAGTACTTC
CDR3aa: CASSLLALQETQYF

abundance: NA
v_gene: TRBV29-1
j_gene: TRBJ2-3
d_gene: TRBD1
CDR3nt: TGCAGCGTTGACACAGGGGCAGATACGCAGTATTTT
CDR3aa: CSVDTGADTQYF

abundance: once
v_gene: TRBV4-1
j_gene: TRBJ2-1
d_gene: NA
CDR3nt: TGCGCCAGCAGCCAACGAGGGACGGGAACCTACAATGAGCAGTTCTTC
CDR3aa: CASSQRGTGTYNEQFF

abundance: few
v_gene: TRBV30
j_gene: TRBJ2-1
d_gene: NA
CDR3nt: TGTGCCTGGGTGCGGTCCTACTACAATGAGCAGTTCTTC
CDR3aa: CAWVRSYYNEQFF

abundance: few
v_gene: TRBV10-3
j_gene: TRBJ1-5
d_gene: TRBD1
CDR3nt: TGTGCCATCAGTGAGGCAGGGGGCATGGATCAGCCCCAGCATTTT
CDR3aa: CAISEAGGMDQPQHF

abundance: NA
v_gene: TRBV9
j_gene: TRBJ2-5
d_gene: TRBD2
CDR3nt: TGTGCCAGCAGCGTTGGGCTAGCGGGGGCCTCGACCCAGTACTTC
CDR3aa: CASSVGLAGASTQYF

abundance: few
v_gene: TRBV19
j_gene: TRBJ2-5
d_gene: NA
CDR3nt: TGTGCCAGTAGTATAGCCGGGACTCACCTGGGAGAGACCCAGTACTTC
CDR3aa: CASSIAGTHLGETQYF

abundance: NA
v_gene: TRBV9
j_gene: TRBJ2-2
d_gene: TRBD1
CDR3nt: TGTGCCAGCAGCCCCCAGACAGGGGTTTACACCGGGGAGCTGTTTTTT
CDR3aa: CASSPQTGVYTGELFF

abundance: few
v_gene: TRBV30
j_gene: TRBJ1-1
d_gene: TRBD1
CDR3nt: TGTGCCGGACAAGACAGGGGGTTTACTGAAGCTTTCTTT
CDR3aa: CAGQDRGFTEAFF

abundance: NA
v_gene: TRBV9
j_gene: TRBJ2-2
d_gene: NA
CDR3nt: TGTGCCAGCAGCCTGACGCCGGGACTTAACACCGGGGAGCTGTTTTTT
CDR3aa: CASSLTPGLNTGELFF

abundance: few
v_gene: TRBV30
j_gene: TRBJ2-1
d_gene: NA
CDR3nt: TGTGCCTGGAACCGGACTCCCAGGTCGGAGCAGTTCTTC
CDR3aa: CAWNRTPRSEQFF

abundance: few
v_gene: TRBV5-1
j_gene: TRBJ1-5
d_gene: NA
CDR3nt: TGCGCCAGCAGCTTGGTAGGGGACCTAGGGCAGCCCCAGCATTTT
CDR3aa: CASSLVGDLGQPQHF

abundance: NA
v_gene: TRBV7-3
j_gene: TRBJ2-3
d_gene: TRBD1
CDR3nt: TGTGCCAGCAGCTTAGGGACAGGGCGGTCAGATACGCAGTATTTT
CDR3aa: CASSLGTGRSDTQYF

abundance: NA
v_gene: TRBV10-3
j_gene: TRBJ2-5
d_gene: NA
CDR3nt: TGTGCCATTGGATACAGGGATGGAGAGACCCAGTACTTC
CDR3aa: CAIGYRDGETQYF

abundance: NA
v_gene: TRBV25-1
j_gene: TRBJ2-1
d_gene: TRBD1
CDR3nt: TGTGCCAGCAGTGAATGGAGGACAGGGGCCCCAAATGAGCAGTTCTTC
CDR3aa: CASSEWRTGAPNEQFF

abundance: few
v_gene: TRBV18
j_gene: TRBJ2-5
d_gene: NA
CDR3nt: TGTGCCAGCTCACCCGGACAAAAGGAGACCCAGTACTTC
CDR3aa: CASSPGQKETQYF

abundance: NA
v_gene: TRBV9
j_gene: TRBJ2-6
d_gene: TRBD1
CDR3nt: TGTGCCAGCAGCTCGGACAGGGCCTCTGGGGCCAACGTCCTGACTTTC
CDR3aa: CASSSDRASGANVLTF

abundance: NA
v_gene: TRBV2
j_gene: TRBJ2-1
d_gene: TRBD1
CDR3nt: TGTGCCAGCAGTGAGGACAGGCCCCCTTACAATGAGCAGTTCTTC
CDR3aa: CASSEDRPPYNEQFF

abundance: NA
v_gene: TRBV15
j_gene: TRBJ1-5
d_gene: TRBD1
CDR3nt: TGTGCCACCAGCACAGCAGGGGGACTTCAGCCCCAGCATTTT
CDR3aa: CATSTAGGLQPQHF

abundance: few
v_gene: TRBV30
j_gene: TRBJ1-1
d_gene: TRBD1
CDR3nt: TGTGCCTGGAGGGACAGGGTACTCGGGACTGAAGCTTTCTTT
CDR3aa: CAWRDRVLGTEAFF

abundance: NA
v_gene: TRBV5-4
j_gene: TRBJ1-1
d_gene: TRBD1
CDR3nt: TGTGCCAGCAGCCGGACAGGGAGGACTGAAGCTTTCTTT
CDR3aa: CASSRTGRTEAFF

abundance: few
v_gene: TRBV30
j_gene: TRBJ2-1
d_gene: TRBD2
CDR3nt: TGTGCCTGGAGTTCCGGGACTAGCGGGAGATTTGTGGATGAGCAGTTCTTC
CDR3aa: CAWSSGTSGRFVDEQFF